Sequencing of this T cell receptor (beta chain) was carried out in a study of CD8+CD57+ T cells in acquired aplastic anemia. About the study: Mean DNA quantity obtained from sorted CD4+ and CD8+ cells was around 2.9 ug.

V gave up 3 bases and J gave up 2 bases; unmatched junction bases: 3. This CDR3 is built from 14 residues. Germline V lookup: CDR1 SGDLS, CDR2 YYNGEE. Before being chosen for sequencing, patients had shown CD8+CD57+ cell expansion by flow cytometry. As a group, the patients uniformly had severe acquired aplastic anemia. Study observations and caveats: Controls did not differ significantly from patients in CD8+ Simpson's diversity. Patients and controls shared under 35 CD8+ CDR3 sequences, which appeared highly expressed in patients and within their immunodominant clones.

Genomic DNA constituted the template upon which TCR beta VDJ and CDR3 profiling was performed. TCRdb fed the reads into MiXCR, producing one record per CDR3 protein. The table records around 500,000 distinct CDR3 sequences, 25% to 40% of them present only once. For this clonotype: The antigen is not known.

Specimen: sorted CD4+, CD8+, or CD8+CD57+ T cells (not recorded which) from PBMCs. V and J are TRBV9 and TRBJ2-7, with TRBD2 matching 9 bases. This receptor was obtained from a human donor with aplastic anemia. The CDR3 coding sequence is TGTGCCAGCAGCGGAGCGGGGGGAACCTACGAGCAGTACTTC. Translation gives CASSGAGGTYEQYF.